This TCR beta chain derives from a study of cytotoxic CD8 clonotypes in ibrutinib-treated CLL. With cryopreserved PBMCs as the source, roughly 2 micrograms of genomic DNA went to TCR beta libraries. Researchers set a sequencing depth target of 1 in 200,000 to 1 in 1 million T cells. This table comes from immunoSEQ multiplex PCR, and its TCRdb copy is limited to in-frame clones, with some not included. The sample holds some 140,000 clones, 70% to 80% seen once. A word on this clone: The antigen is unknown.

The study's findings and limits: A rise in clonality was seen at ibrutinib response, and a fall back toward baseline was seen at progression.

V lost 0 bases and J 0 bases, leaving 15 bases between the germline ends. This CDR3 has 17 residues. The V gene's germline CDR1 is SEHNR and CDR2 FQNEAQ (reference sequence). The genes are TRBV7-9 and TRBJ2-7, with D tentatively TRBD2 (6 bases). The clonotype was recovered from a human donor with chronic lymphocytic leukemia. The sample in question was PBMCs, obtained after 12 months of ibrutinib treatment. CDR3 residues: CASSLAWASEGSYEQYF. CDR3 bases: TGTGCCAGCAGCTTAGCGTGGGCTAGCGAAGGCTCCTACGAGCAGTACTTC.